These T cell receptor beta chains were read from a single sample in a study of identical twins. TCRdb fed the 5' RACE reads into MiXCR, producing one record per CDR3 protein. The sample has 310,000 or so distinct CDR3 sequences; more than 8% are singletons. The data also belong to a second study, concerning yellow fever vaccine responses in identical twins.

The specimen was CD8+ T cells sorted from blood. The receptor source for this set is a woman younger than 30 in good health. The CDR3 runs from the conserved cysteine through the conserved F or W. A D gene is named only where the DNA matches it firmly. The size entry is marked missing in some rows and otherwise reads once, few, many or a size class.

clone_size,j_call,d_call,v_call,cdr3_aa,cdr3_nt
many,TRBJ2-7,TRBD1,TRBV3-1,CASSRGQDSYEQYF,TGTGCCAGCAGCCGGGGACAGGACTCCTACGAGCAGTACTTC
.,TRBJ2-7,.,TRBV27,CASSPLLSGAGEQYF,TGTGCCAGCAGTCCACTCTTGTCAGGGGCAGGCGAGCAGTACTTC
.,TRBJ2-7,.,TRBV6-1,CASTSPSEKYYEQYF,TGTGCCAGCACCTCCCCATCCGAAAAATATTACGAGCAGTACTTC
few,TRBJ2-3,.,TRBV12-3/TRBV12-4,CASSDTLTVSTDTQYF,TGTGCCAGCAGTGACACCCTAACAGTTAGCACAGATACGCAGTATTTT
many,TRBJ1-2,.,TRBV3-1,CASSQVLGDYGYTF,TGTGCCAGCAGCCAAGTCCTCGGTGACTATGGCTACACCTTC
few,TRBJ2-3,TRBD2,TRBV6-4,CASSDASGGPTDTQYF,TGTGCCAGCAGTGACGCTAGCGGGGGGCCCACAGATACGCAGTATTTT
.,TRBJ2-1,TRBD2,TRBV6-1,CASSHYSGDYNEQFF,TGTGCCAGCAGCCACTATAGCGGGGATTACAATGAGCAGTTCTTC
many,TRBJ1-1,.,TRBV27,CASRDGQLNTEAFF,TGTGCCAGCAGGGATGGACAGCTGAACACTGAAGCTTTCTTT
.,TRBJ2-5,.,TRBV28,CASTQGQQQKETQYF,TGTGCCAGCACCCAAGGGCAACAGCAAAAAGAGACCCAGTACTTC
many,TRBJ1-4,.,TRBV2,CASGNEKLFF,TGTGCCAGCGGTAATGAAAAACTGTTTTTT